Presented here are 26 T cell receptor beta chains from one specimen sequenced in a study of cytomegalovirus exposure and HLA in healthy donors (dated by TCRdb to about 2017). The library was produced with the immunoSEQ multiplex PCR assay. For the multiplex PCR, a mixture combining 60 forward primers for TCR Vbeta segments and 13 reverse primers for TCR Jbeta segments was used. TCRdb holds this immuneACCESS table with in-frame rearrangements only. Some clones are missing; in checked studies, unresolved V genes explain under half, and the rest has no known cause. Here the sample has some 160,000 clones; approximately 80% occur a single time. The biggest ten clones account for 7% to 9.5% of the sample. The sequenced material came from PBMCs. The source of these receptors is a male donor in good health and CMV-seropositive.

V is TRBV18 and J is TRBJ1-4; 10 bases agree with TRBD1. The CDR3 has 16 residues. CDR1 and CDR2 from the germline V gene are KGHSH and LQKENI. V lost 1 base to trimming and J lost 4 bases; unmatched junction nucleotides: 3. The CDR3 sequence is CASSPQRTGGNEKLFF. In DNA, the CDR3 is TGTGCCAGCTCACCACAACGGACAGGGGGTAATGAAAAACTGTTTTTT.

The chain employs TRBV9 and TRBJ1-1; D perhaps matches TRBD1 (6 bases). Germline-derived CDR1 and CDR2 are SGDLS and YYNGEE. There are 14 residues in the CDR3. The germline V and J ends were trimmed by 0 bases and 5 bases, with 11 bases remaining between them. The CDR3 coding sequence is TGTGCCAGCAGCGTAGAACTTAGGGGGACTGAAGCTTTCTTT. Encoded protein: CASSVELRGTEAFF.

The V call is TRBV7-2, the J call TRBJ1-3; D call uncertain. The CDR3 runs to 16 residues. Trimming took 1 base from V and 0 from J, leaving 10 bases between them. In germline, CDR1 is SGHTA, CDR2 FQGNSA. The CDR3 nucleotides read TGTGCCAGCAGCTTAGTGGCACCAGACTCTGGAAACACCATATATTTT. Amino acids: CASSLVAPDSGNTIYF. The entire variable domain, with the rest obtained from reference TRBV7-2 and TRBJ1-3, is as follows: GAGVSQSPSNKVTEKGKDVELRCDPISGHTALYWYRQSLGQGLEFLIYFQGNSAPDKSGLPSDRFSAERTGGSVSTLTIQRTQQEDSAVYLCASSLVAPDSGNTIYFGEGSWLTVV.

The chain links TRBV7-9 to TRBJ1-1; D call uncertain. CDR1 and CDR2 (germline): SEHNR, FQNEAQ (reference sequence). Trimming shortened V by 1 base and J by 4 bases, and 22 bases separated the two germline ends. The CDR3 is 18 amino acids. The CDR3 DNA sequence: TGTGCCAGCAGCTTAGTTTTTGGGCAGAGTATCGGCGCCACTGAAGCTTTCTTT. Translated: CASSLVFGQSIGATEAFF.

This clone came up once. The CDR3 loop reads CASQKTADTRGFF. In DNA form, the CDR3 reads TGTGCCAGCCAAAAGACGGCGGACACAAGGGGGTTTTTT. The chain combines TRBV18 with TRBJ1-4; D might be TRBD1 (5 bases). Germline V gene lookup returns CDR1 KGHSH and CDR2 LQKENI. The CDR3 runs 13 residues. Trimming pared 8 bases from V and 16 bases from J, leaving 23 bases between.

The chain carries TRBV14 and TRBJ2-6, with D hard to call. With 4 bases removed from V and 0 bases from J, the gap between germline ends came to 10 bases. The CDR3 is 16 amino acids. The germline V gene encodes CDR1 SGHDN and CDR2 FVKESK. This CDR3 is CASSRYSLSGANVLTF. The CDR3, as DNA: TGTGCCAGCAGCCGATACAGTCTCTCTGGGGCCAACGTCCTGACTTTC.

This chain joins TRBV10-3 and TRBJ2-3, with D tentatively TRBD1 (6 bases). The V and J ends lost 1 base and 2 bases respectively, with 10 bases between them. The CDR3 length is 15 residues. The germline gives CDR1 ENHRY, CDR2 SYGVKD. CDR3 nucleotides: TGTGCCATCAGTGAGTATGGGGGCCCCACAGATACGCAGTATTTT. This gives the protein CAISEYGGPTDTQYF.

The chain carries TRBV9 and TRBJ1-1; TRBD1 agrees at 10 bases. Germline CDR1 is SGDLS and CDR2 is YYNGEE. J lost 13 bases, V lost 4 bases, and 10 bases had no gene match. The CDR3 loop spans 13 amino acids. Here the CDR3 reads CASSFRDRGVGFF. For the CDR3, the DNA is TGTGCCAGCAGCTTCCGGGACAGGGGCGTTGGTTTCTTT.

This clone was seen a few times. The chain is built from TRBV2 and TRBJ1-1; D is undetermined. The CDR3 has 16 amino acids. Germline CDR1 and CDR2: SNHLY and FYNNEI. Trimming pared 2 bases from V and 5 bases from J, leaving 18 bases between. In nucleotides, the CDR3 is TGTGCCAGCAGTGAACGGGCTCGGGGTGGTGGTACTGAAGCTTTCTTT. Amino acids: CASSERARGGGTEAFF.

The chain has TRBV2 and TRBJ2-1; 8 bases map to TRBD2. CDR3 length equals 17 residues. Germline assignment: CDR1 SNHLY and CDR2 FYNNEI. Trimming took 6 bases from V and 0 from J; bases not matched to a gene: 10. CDR3: CASRDLSGEGSYNEQFF. DNA for the CDR3: TGTGCCAGCAGGGATCTTAGCGGGGAGGGCTCCTACAATGAGCAGTTCTTC.

A word on this clone: This clone may be a read error of a much larger clone one base away. The gene calls are TRBV13 and TRBJ2-7; D call uncertain. The CDR3 is 11 amino acids. The V gene lost 5 bases and the J gene lost 3 bases, with 5 bases spanning the gap. Per germline, CDR1 PRHDT and CDR2 FYEKMQ (reference sequence). The DNA of the CDR3 is TGTGCCAGCAGCCTCCTCTACGAGCAGTACTTC. Encoded protein: CASSLLYEQYF.

Here the CDR3 DNA reads TGTGCCAGCAGCTTAGCCTCGTACAATGAGCAGTTCTTC. Translating it yields CASSLASYNEQFF. The chain joins TRBV7-2 to TRBJ2-1; D call uncertain. CDR1 is SGHTA, CDR2 FQGNSA, per germline. V shed 0 bases and J shed 4 bases, with 4 bases lying between them. The CDR3 length is 13 residues.

This clone occurred once. The chain links TRBV27 to TRBJ1-4; possibly TRBD1 for D (6 bases). This CDR3 is 15 amino acids long. V was shortened by 5 bases and J by 3 bases, with 13 bases between the two germline ends. Germline V lookup: CDR1 MNHEY, CDR2 SMNVEV (reference sequence). The CDR3 is CASSLDRTPNEKLFF. In DNA form, the CDR3 reads TGTGCCAGCAGTCTCGACAGGACTCCTAATGAAAAACTGTTTTTT.

The genes are TRBV9 and TRBJ1-2, with 10 bases aligning to TRBD1. The CDR3 extends over 15 amino acids. CDR1 is SGDLS, CDR2 YYNGEE, per germline. V gave up 3 bases and J gave up 7 bases; unmatched junction bases: 9. CDR3 bases: TGTGCCAGCAGCGAATCCGGGACAGGGGCTTTTGGCTACACCTTC. This translates into CASSESGTGAFGYTF.

The sample holds a few counts of this clone. The V call is TRBV30, the J call TRBJ2-3; TRBD2 aligns across 13 bases. The germline gives CDR1 GTSNPN, CDR2 SVGIG (reference sequence). V shed 1 base, J shed 0 bases, and the junction held 10 bases outside the gene matches. The length of the CDR3 is 19 residues. The CDR3 DNA reads as TGTGCCTGGAGTGCCGACGTCTGGACTAGCGGGAGTAGCACAGATACGCAGTATTTT. Translation: CAWSADVWTSGSSTDTQYF.

V is TRBV6-1 and J is TRBJ1-2, with TRBD1 matching 7 bases. This CDR3 contains 15 residues. Germline CDR1 reads MNHNS; CDR2 reads SASEGT. After removal of 5 bases from V and 1 base from J, the junction contained 7 bases not matched to a gene. The CDR3 spells CASSSTGADNYGYTF. CDR3 in DNA: TGTGCCAGCAGTAGTACAGGGGCGGATAACTATGGCTACACCTTC.

This clone was seen more than once but under ten times. The V call is TRBV19, the J call TRBJ1-1; D call uncertain. The CDR3 loop spans 13 amino acids. With 9 bases removed from V and 4 bases from J, the gap between germline ends came to 15 bases. CDR1 and CDR2 (germline): LNHDA, SQIVND (reference sequence). The CDR3 is CASHAEGFTEAFF. Here the CDR3 DNA reads TGTGCCAGCCACGCGGAGGGATTCACTGAAGCTTTCTTT.

The chain joins TRBV27 to TRBJ1-2, with 8 positions matching TRBD1. Germline V CDR1 and CDR2: MNHEY, SMNVEV (reference sequence). V shed 4 bases, J shed 4 bases, and the junction held 5 bases outside the gene matches. This CDR3 is built from 14 residues. CDR3 nucleotide sequence: TGTGCCAGCAGTTCCGGACAGGGCGGCTATGGCTACACCTTC. Its protein product is CASSSGQGGYGYTF.

The chain employs TRBV27 and TRBJ2-6; D unresolved. V was trimmed by 3 bases and J by 0 bases, leaving 6 bases between them. The CDR3 consists of 15 residues. CDR1 MNHEY and CDR2 SMNVEV come from the germline V gene (reference sequence). The CDR3 sequence: CASSLLSSGANVLTF. The CDR3 DNA reads as TGTGCCAGCAGTTTGCTGAGCTCTGGGGCCAACGTCCTGACTTTC.

The chain links TRBV5-1 to TRBJ2-3; D not certain. The V gene lost 0 bases and the J gene lost 3 bases, with 5 bases spanning the gap. The CDR3 runs to 13 residues. Germline V CDR1 and CDR2: SGHRS, YFSETQ. CDR3 sequence (DNA): TGCGCCAGCAGCTTGGTTCCTACAGATACGCAGTATTTT. It specifies CASSLVPTDTQYF.

The chain joins TRBV6-6 to TRBJ2-7; 8 bases agree with TRBD1. V lost 2 bases and J lost 3; bases outside the gene matches: 6. Germline CDR1 MNHNY, CDR2 SVGAGI (reference sequence). CDR3 size: 15 residues. The CDR3 sequence: CASSYTVGTGYEQYF. The CDR3 bases are TGTGCCAGCAGTTACACGGTAGGGACAGGCTACGAGCAGTACTTC.

The chain is built from TRBV9 and TRBJ2-3, with TRBD2 matching over 9 bases. The V gene's germline CDR1 is SGDLS and CDR2 YYNGEE. V shed 0 bases and J 0 bases; nucleotides not matched to a gene: 5. This CDR3 has 17 amino acids. CDR3 nucleotides: TGTGCCAGCAGCGTAGTTAGCGGGAGATTTAGCACAGATACGCAGTATTTT. Residues: CASSVVSGRFSTDTQYF.

V is TRBV7-6 and J is TRBJ1-6, with 10 bases aligning to TRBD1. With V trimmed by 5 bases and J by 7 bases, 8 bases remained unmatched. CDR3 length: 16 residues. The germline V gene has CDR1 SGHVS and CDR2 FNYEAQ. CDR3 nucleotides: TGTGCCAGCAGCCACGGGACAGGGGATGCCAATTCACCCCTCCACTTT. As protein: CASSHGTGDANSPLHF.

The chain joins TRBV30 to TRBJ2-7, with 9 bases fitting TRBD2. V was clipped by 0 bases and J by 2 bases; unmatched bases: 11. The CDR3 contains 17 residues. Germline V CDR1 and CDR2: GTSNPN, SVGIG (reference sequence). In DNA, the CDR3 is TGTGCCTGGAGTGTACGATGGGGACTAGCCCTAGCCTACGAGCAGTACTTC. Translation gives CAWSVRWGLALAYEQYF.

V gene TRBV6-5 combines with J gene TRBJ1-1; no clear D gene. Looked up from germline, CDR1 is MNHEY and CDR2 is SVGAGI. V gave up 5 bases and J gave up 7 bases, with 11 bases separating them. This CDR3 has 12 residues. DNA of the CDR3: TGTGCCAGCAGTAACCGGGTCTTTGAAGCTTTCTTT. Its translation is CASSNRVFEAFF.

The chain joins TRBV30 to TRBJ1-2, with 9 bases that match TRBD1. This CDR3 is built from 15 residues. V lost 6 bases to trimming and J lost 2 bases; unmatched junction nucleotides: 10. CDR1 and CDR2 (germline): GTSNPN, SVGIG (reference sequence). In DNA, the CDR3 is TGTGCCTGTCGCCGGGACAGGGCCAAAAACTATGGCTACACCTTC. It is translated as CACRRDRAKNYGYTF.